The 8 T cell receptor beta chains listed next were all sequenced from one sample in a study of regulatory T cells in long-lasting Graves disease (dated by TCRdb to about 2021). Library preparation employed multiplex PCR. The reads were generated on an Illumina HiSeq 4000. iRepertoire HTBI primers and Arm-PCR amplification of CDR3 regions were used to construct TCR beta libraries. TCRdb reworked the public reads: Q25 trimming with fastp, MiXCR clone assembly, productive beta chains retained. Merged by CDR3 protein, the rows form single entries marked with the most common genes and DNA. The sample profile shows about 460,000 distinct CDR3 sequences; about 20% of them were found once. Around 13% of the sample lies in the top ten. The time point label, read with the paper, signifies: persistent/refractory GD, antithyroid drugs over 5 years with positive TRAb. For both TCR sequencing and RNA sequencing, RNA was extracted from PBMCs using TRIzol.

Sequencing was performed on peripheral blood mononuclear cells (PBMCs), taken when the disease was refractory, from a patient treated with antithyroid drugs. The receptors were sampled from a female donor with Graves disease.

The V call is TRBV12-3 or TRBV12-4, the J call TRBJ2-5; TRBD2 matches 14 bases. This CDR3 comprises 16 residues. The V gene end was trimmed by 5 bases and the J gene end by 7 bases; junction bases not matched to a gene: 9. The CDR3 DNA reads as TGTGCCAGCAGTAAGGGACTAGCGGGAGCTAGATCGACCCAGTACTTC. Its translation: CASSKGLAGARSTQYF.

In the case of this clonotype: This may arise from a read error, as a much more abundant clone is one base away. The V gene is TRBV9, the J gene TRBJ1-2, with TRBD1 identical over 12 bases. The CDR3 has 15 residues. Germline V gene sequence: CDR1 SGDLS, CDR2 YYNGEE. The V segment lost 4 bases and the J segment 4 bases; nucleotides outside the gene matches: 5. In DNA, the CDR3 is TGTGCCAGCAGCATCGGGACAGGGGGCAGCTATGGCTACACCTTC. This encodes CASSIGTGGSYGYTF.

This clonotype was seen ten or more times. This chain joins TRBV7-2 and TRBJ2-5; TRBD2 matches at 9 bases. The germline CDR1 and CDR2 sequences are SGHTA and FQGNSA. V dropped 1 base and J dropped 6; count of bases not matched to a gene: 6. The CDR3 is 15 amino acids. The CDR3: CASSLDSGRIKTQYF. For the CDR3, the DNA is TGTGCCAGCAGCTTAGATAGCGGGAGAATAAAGACCCAGTACTTC.

This clonotype was seen only a few times. The genes are TRBV7-2 and TRBJ2-7; 13 bases are shared with TRBD2. The length of the CDR3 is 16 residues. Trimming removed 4 bases from V and 4 bases from J; junction bases left unmatched: 7. Germline values: CDR1 SGHTA, CDR2 FQGNSA. The CDR3 coding sequence is TGTGCCAGCAGCTACCACGGGACTAGCGGGAAGTACGAGCAGTACTTC. Its protein product is CASSYHGTSGKYEQYF.

As to this clonotype: This is likely an artifact of a read error, given a far larger clone one base away. The conserved phenylalanine or tryptophan is not found at the CDR3 terminus, so this likely reflects a read error. This chain uses TRBV11-2 with TRBJ2-4; D is tentatively TRBD1 or TRBD2 (5 bases each). Germline V gene lookup returns CDR1 SGHAT and CDR2 FQNNGV. The CDR3 covers 11 residues. The ends were cut back, 6 bases at V and 13 bases at J, with 13 bases in the middle. The CDR3, as DNA: TGTGCCAGCAGTTGGCCGGGACCACAGTACCTC. Amino acids: CASSWPGPQYL.

At least ten counts were recorded for this clonotype. The gene calls are TRBV28 and TRBJ1-1, with D possibly matching TRBD1 (5 bases). The CDR3 has 16 amino acids. The V gene's germline CDR1 is MDHEN and CDR2 SYDVKM. V was shortened by 4 bases and J by 4 bases, with 19 bases between the two germline ends. CDR3 nucleotides: TGTGCCAGCAGTTCCGCGGGGGATGTCGAGAGCACTGAAGCTTTCTTT. Amino acid sequence: CASSSAGDVESTEAFF.

This clonotype showed up many times. The chain links TRBV10-1 to TRBJ2-7; D may be TRBD2 (7 bases). Germline CDR1 WNHNN, CDR2 SYGVQD (reference sequence). Trimming removed 7 bases at V and 0 bases at J, with 16 bases between. The CDR3 totals 15 residues. Here the CDR3 reads CASMAGDRTSYEQYF. CDR3 in DNA: TGCGCCAGCATGGCGGGAGACAGGACCTCCTACGAGCAGTACTTC.

This clonotype showed up just a few times. The chain employs TRBV7-9 and TRBJ1-1; D not certain. Germline loops: CDR1 SEHNR, CDR2 FQNEAQ (reference sequence). The CDR3 contains 12 residues. V lost 5 bases, J lost 4 bases, and 8 bases lay in between. The CDR3 spells CASSPLGTEAFF. The CDR3 DNA follows: TGTGCCAGCAGCCCCCTCGGCACTGAAGCTTTCTTT.